This record covers a single T cell receptor (beta chain). The data originate from a study of cytomegalovirus exposure and HLA in healthy donors. The PCR employed 60 Vbeta primers together with 13 Jbeta primers. Only in-frame clones appear in the TCRdb table, and some are missing; sequencing was by immunoSEQ multiplex PCR. This table holds approximately 120,000 clones. V shed 3 bases, J shed 4 bases, and the junction held 2 bases outside the gene matches. The CDR3 runs 13 residues. CDR1 is SGHNT, CDR2 YENEEA, per germline. This chain connects TRBV11-3 to TRBJ2-7, with 8 bases matching TRBD2. The source is a man aged 25-45 years in good health and CMV-seronegative. Sequences were obtained from PBMCs. The CDR3 nucleotides read TGTGCCAGCAGCTTCGCTAGCGGGTACGAGCAGTACTTC. Protein sequence: CASSFASGYEQYF. The complete variable domain, with remaining parts taken from reference TRBV11-3 and TRBJ2-7, reads EAGVVQSPRYKIIEKKQPVAFWCNPISGHNTLYWYLQNLGQGPELLIRYENEEAVDDSQLPKDRFSAERLKGVDSTLKIQPAELGDSAVYLCASSFASGYEQYFGPGTRLTVT.